The rows below give T cell receptor beta chains drawn from one sample of a study of PD-L1 blockade in urothelial cancer. Clones were read by immunoSEQ multiplex PCR, and TCRdb kept only the in-frame ones, dropping some. The sample shows around 100,000 clones, roughly 88% of them seen only once. The sequences come from PBMCs, collected around atezolizumab (anti-PD-L1) treatment. These receptors all stem from a man aged 50 or older with urothelial cancer. CDR3s include the opening cysteine and the closing phenylalanine or tryptophan. D genes are given only for firm matches. The size of a clone is reported for some rows only, either as once, few or many, or as a class for expanded clones.

v_gene,j_gene,d_gene,abundance,CDR3aa,CDR3nt
TRBV11-2,TRBJ2-1,.,.,CASSLDSFYNEQFF,TGTGCCAGCAGCTTAGACAGTTTCTACAATGAGCAGTTCTTC
TRBV9,TRBJ2-7,.,.,CASSATGYEQYF,TGTGCCAGCAGCGCAACAGGATACGAGCAGTACTTC
TRBV18,TRBJ1-2,.,.,CASSPLKEAGVRGYTF,TGTGCCAGCTCACCACTTAAGGAAGCAGGCGTTCGGGGCTACACCTTC
TRBV19,TRBJ1-5,TRBD1,.,CASSLRDSYQPQHF,TGTGCCAGTAGTCTCCGGGACAGTTATCAGCCCCAGCATTTT
TRBV2,TRBJ1-2,TRBD1,.,CASSGGQQGAGGYTF,TGTGCCAGCAGTGGGGGTCAACAGGGGGCCGGTGGCTACACCTTC
TRBV13,TRBJ1-6,TRBD1,.,CASTLGQDNNSPLHF,TGTGCCAGCACCCTGGGACAGGATAATAATTCACCCCTCCACTTT
TRBV7-8,TRBJ2-7,.,.,CASSLQWATSYEQYF,TGTGCCAGCAGCTTACAGTGGGCCACCTCCTACGAGCAGTACTTC
TRBV4-2,TRBJ1-2,.,.,CASSQAAFQGNYGYTF,TGTGCCAGCAGCCAAGCGGCGTTCCAGGGTAACTATGGCTACACCTTC
TRBV7-3,TRBJ2-2,TRBD2,.,CASSFGGGSNTGELFF,TGTGCCAGCAGCTTTGGGGGAGGGTCGAACACCGGGGAGCTGTTTTTT
TRBV9,TRBJ2-1,.,.,CASTRGDPGDEQFF,TGTGCCAGCACCAGAGGTGACCCTGGCGATGAGCAGTTCTTC
TRBV12-5,TRBJ2-2,.,.,CASGPQGVGTGELFF,TGTGCTAGTGGTCCACAGGGTGTGGGCACCGGGGAGCTGTTTTTT
TRBV7-2,TRBJ2-3,.,few,CASEGGGTDTQYF,TGTGCCAGCGAGGGAGGGGGAACAGATACGCAGTATTTT
TRBV6-5,TRBJ2-2,.,.,CASRTGANTGELFF,TGTGCCAGCAGGACAGGCGCGAACACCGGGGAGCTGTTTTTT
TRBV7-6,TRBJ1-1,TRBD1,.,CASSFIGTDEAFF,TGTGCCAGCAGCTTTATCGGGACAGATGAAGCTTTCTTT
TRBV30,TRBJ2-1,.,few,CAWSVGVQQFF,TGTGCCTGGAGTGTGGGAGTGCAGCAGTTCTTC
TRBV28,TRBJ2-5,TRBD2,.,CASSLGWTRGQDF,TGTGCCAGCAGTTTAGGATGGACTAGGGGCCAGGACTTC
TRBV10-3,TRBJ2-3,.,.,CAISSGGAGKNTDTQYF,TGTGCCATCAGTAGCGGCGGGGCAGGGAAAAACACAGATACGCAGTATTTT
TRBV6-1,TRBJ1-5,.,.,CASRHPTGGNQPQHF,TGTGCCAGCAGGCACCCCACGGGAGGCAATCAGCCCCAGCATTTT
TRBV6-6,TRBJ1-4,TRBD1,.,CASSWAQGVEKLFF,TGTGCCAGCAGTTGGGCCCAGGGGGTGGAAAAACTGTTTTTT
TRBV11-3,TRBJ1-3,.,.,CASSLEGLGTIYF,TGTGCCAGCAGCTTGGAGGGTTTGGGCACCATATATTTT
TRBV20-1,TRBJ2-1,.,.,CSARQGNEQFF,TGCAGTGCTAGACAGGGGAATGAGCAGTTCTTC
TRBV28,TRBJ2-3,.,.,CASSSPDTQYF,TGTGCCAGCAGTTCCCCGGATACGCAGTATTTT
TRBV21-1,TRBJ2-7,.,.,CASSKRGSAGTGSSSYEQYF,TGTGCCAGCAGCAAAAGAGGAAGCGCCGGGACAGGGTCGAGCTCCTACGAGCAGTACTTC
TRBV27,TRBJ2-1,TRBD1,.,CASSLKGQRWNEQFF,TGTGCCAGCAGTTTAAAGGGACAGCGGTGGAATGAGCAGTTCTTC
TRBV5-1,TRBJ2-5,.,.,CASSLKREGETQYF,TGCGCCAGCAGCTTGAAGAGGGAAGGGGAGACCCAGTACTTC
TRBV11-1,TRBJ2-1,.,.,CASSLAGLNEQFF,TGTGCCAGCAGCTTAGCGGGGCTCAATGAGCAGTTCTTC
TRBV4-2,TRBJ2-7,.,.,CASSQDPSPNAEYEQYF,TGTGCCAGCAGCCAAGATCCCTCCCCAAATGCAGAATACGAGCAGTACTTC
TRBV6-1,TRBJ1-3,.,.,CASSEISLNTIYF,TGTGCCAGCAGTGAAATCAGTCTCAACACCATATATTTT
TRBV7-2,TRBJ1-6,.,.,CASSLMPRGGNSPLHF,TGTGCCAGCAGCTTAATGCCCCGAGGGGGTAATTCACCCCTCCACTTT
TRBV6-1,TRBJ1-1,.,once,CASSEDTLTEAFF,TGTGCCAGCAGTGAAGACACCCTTACCGAAGCTTTCTTT
TRBV5-6,TRBJ2-5,TRBD1,.,CASSKDRVETQYF,TGTGCCAGCAGCAAGGACAGGGTCGAGACCCAGTACTTC
TRBV27,TRBJ1-1,TRBD1,.,CASGQEANTEAFF,TGTGCCTCCGGACAGGAAGCCAACACTGAAGCTTTCTTT
TRBV7-8,TRBJ1-2,.,.,CASRSAGGYTF,TGTGCCAGCAGGTCTGCGGGAGGCTACACCTTC
TRBV7-3,TRBJ1-5,.,.,CASTLRRPQHF,TGTGCCAGCACCCTCCGGAGGCCCCAGCATTTT
TRBV10-3,TRBJ2-2,.,once,CAISNSGNTGELFF,TGTGCCATCAGTAATAGCGGGAACACCGGGGAGCTGTTTTTT
TRBV5-1,TRBJ2-3,TRBD2,.,CASSLSREADTQYF,TGCGCCAGCAGCTTGTCGCGGGAGGCAGATACGCAGTATTTT
TRBV7-3,TRBJ2-5,.,.,CASSLVTGGRGETQYF,TGTGCCAGCAGCTTAGTGACTGGGGGCCGAGGGGAGACCCAGTACTTC
TRBV20-1,TRBJ2-5,.,.,CSARERETQYF,TGCAGTGCTAGAGAGAGAGAGACCCAGTACTTC
TRBV18,TRBJ2-6,TRBD1,few,CASSATTGTGVLPGANVLTF,TGTGCCAGCTCAGCAACTACCGGGACAGGGGTGTTACCTGGGGCCAACGTCCTGACTTTC
TRBV7-2,TRBJ1-5,TRBD1,.,CASSLQGARNQPQHF,TGTGCCAGCAGCCTACAGGGGGCTCGCAATCAGCCCCAGCATTTT
TRBV5-5,TRBJ2-6,.,.,CASSFQVVLTF,TGTGCCAGCAGCTTTCAGGTCGTCCTGACTTTC
TRBV25-1,TRBJ2-7,TRBD2,.,CASSAATSGSYEQYF,TGTGCCAGCAGTGCCGCGACTAGCGGGAGCTACGAGCAGTACTTC
TRBV28,TRBJ1-1,TRBD1,.,CASSPPTGIYTEAFF,TGTGCCAGCAGTCCACCGACAGGGATTTACACTGAAGCTTTCTTT
TRBV5-1,TRBJ2-7,TRBD1,.,CASSSTGNAYEQYF,TGCGCCAGCAGCTCGACAGGGAACGCCTACGAGCAGTACTTC
TRBV5-1,TRBJ2-7,TRBD1,once,CASRTGTAGGEQYF,TGCGCCAGCAGGACCGGGACAGCCGGAGGCGAGCAGTACTTC
TRBV4-1,TRBJ2-7,TRBD1,.,CASSQASGQSYEQYF,TGCGCCAGCAGCCAAGCCTCGGGACAGTCCTACGAGCAGTACTTC
TRBV19,TRBJ2-2,.,.,CASRLAVNTGELFF,TGTGCCAGTAGGCTAGCTGTGAACACCGGGGAGCTGTTTTTT
TRBV28,TRBJ2-1,.,.,CASSLGGGYNEQFF,TGTGCCAGCAGTTTGGGAGGGGGCTACAATGAGCAGTTCTTC
TRBV5-1,TRBJ2-5,TRBD2,.,CASSQQLAEGETQYF,TGCGCCAGCAGCCAACAACTAGCGGAAGGAGAGACCCAGTACTTC
TRBV4-2,TRBJ1-4,.,few,CASSSLLEGGSTNEKLFF,TGTGCCAGCAGTAGCCTTCTAGAGGGGGGGAGTACTAATGAAAAACTGTTTTTT
TRBV9,TRBJ2-7,TRBD2,.,CASSVVGTSGPYEQYF,TGTGCCAGCAGCGTAGTGGGGACTAGCGGTCCCTACGAGCAGTACTTC
TRBV10-2,TRBJ2-7,TRBD1,.,CASGTGPSSYEQYF,TGCGCCAGCGGGACAGGCCCTAGCTCCTACGAGCAGTACTTC
TRBV27,TRBJ2-5,.,.,CASSLSEQGETQYF,TGTGCCAGCAGTTTATCGGAGCAGGGCGAGACCCAGTACTTC
TRBV19,TRBJ1-1,.,once,CASSLTSQPGFREAFF,TGTGCCAGTAGTCTAACATCCCAACCAGGGTTCCGAGAAGCTTTCTTT
TRBV10-3,TRBJ2-5,TRBD1,.,CAIGGQGEGKAQYF,TGTGCCATCGGGGGACAGGGCGAGGGAAAGGCCCAGTACTTC
TRBV6-4,TRBJ2-6,TRBD2,.,CASSPGLSTGANVLTF,TGTGCCAGCTCCCCGGGACTATCGACCGGGGCCAACGTCCTGACTTTC
TRBV14,TRBJ1-4,.,.,CASSQVTATNEKLFF,TGTGCCAGCAGCCAAGTGACAGCCACAAATGAAAAACTGTTTTTT
TRBV7-9,TRBJ2-7,.,once,CASSSLGGTYEQYF,TGTGCCAGCAGCTCCCTCGGGGGAACCTACGAGCAGTACTTC
TRBV7-9,TRBJ1-5,.,.,CASSLSGLPQHF,TGTGCCAGCAGTCTTAGTGGTCTGCCCCAGCATTTT